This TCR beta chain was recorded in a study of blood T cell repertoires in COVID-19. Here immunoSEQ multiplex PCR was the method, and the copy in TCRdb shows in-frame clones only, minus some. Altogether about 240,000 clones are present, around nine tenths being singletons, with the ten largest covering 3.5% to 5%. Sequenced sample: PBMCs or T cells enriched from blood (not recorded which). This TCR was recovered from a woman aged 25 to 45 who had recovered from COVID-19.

The CDR3 reads CATSRDVGAGNTIYF. The CDR3 nucleotides read TGTGCCACCAGCAGAGATGTAGGGGCAGGAAACACCATATATTTT. The rearrangement joins TRBV15 to TRBJ1-3; the D gene is possibly TRBD1 (5 bases). V shed 0 bases and J shed 4 bases, with 10 bases lying between them. The CDR3 loop spans 15 amino acids. In germline, CDR1 is LNHNV, CDR2 YYDKDF (reference sequence).